The next 5 T cell receptor beta chains were all read from a single sample in a study of identical twins. From the 5' RACE reads, TCRdb called clonotypes with MiXCR, one entry per CDR3 protein. The sample lists some 1,600,000 distinct CDR3 sequences, around a third occurring once. Sequencing was done on a sample of cord blood. These receptors all stem from a newborn girl in good health.

In DNA form, the CDR3 reads TGTGCCAGCAGCCCGGGGGACTACAGCACAGATACGCAGTATTTT. Translated, it gives CASSPGDYSTDTQYF. The J gene is TRBJ2-3, the V gene TRBV4-2, with 7 bases identical to TRBD2. CDR1 and CDR2 from the germline V gene are LGHNA and YNFKEQ. CDR3 size: 15 residues. After removal of 4 bases from V and 0 bases from J, the junction contained 4 bases not matched to a gene.

This clonotype was seen many times. CDR3 coding DNA: TGTGCCAGCAGCCAGGCCGGGACTAGCGCCTACAATGAGCAGTTCTTC. It yields the protein CASSQAGTSAYNEQFF. The chain employs TRBV4-2 and TRBJ2-1; 10 positions match TRBD2. The length of the CDR3 is 16 residues. From germline, CDR1 is LGHNA and CDR2 YNFKEQ. With V trimmed by 3 bases and J by 2 bases, 4 bases remained unmatched.

This clonotype was counted only a few times. The V gene is TRBV20-1, the J gene TRBJ1-1; the D is unclear. Germline CDR1 DFQATT, CDR2 SNEGSKA (reference sequence). The V gene lost 2 bases and the J gene lost 3 bases, with 4 bases spanning the gap. The CDR3 spans 11 residues. CDR3 region: CSARKHTEAFF. The CDR3 nucleotides are TGCAGTGCTAGAAAGCACACTGAAGCTTTCTTT.

This clonotype was detected many times. The rearrangement uses TRBV20-1 and TRBJ2-5; tentatively, D is TRBD1 (5 bases). The CDR3 contains 13 residues. CDR1 and CDR2 (germline): DFQATT, SNEGSKA (reference sequence). The V and J ends lost 4 bases and 0 bases respectively, with 9 bases between them. CDR3: CSATGLDQETQYF. Here the CDR3 DNA reads TGCAGTGCTACAGGGTTAGACCAAGAGACCCAGTACTTC.

This chain links TRBV10-3 with TRBJ2-7, with 8 bases fitting TRBD2. CDR3 length: 15 amino acids. With 2 bases clipped from V and 2 bases from J, the junction kept 5 bases outside the gene matches. Per germline, CDR1 ENHRY and CDR2 SYGVKD. This chain's CDR3 is CAISEAGGPPYEQYF. CDR3 sequence (DNA): TGTGCCATCAGTGAGGCGGGGGGCCCCCCCTACGAGCAGTACTTC.